These 9 T cell receptor beta chains share one sample of origin, sequenced in a study of regulatory T cells in long-lasting Graves disease. As to time point: newly diagnosed GD, antithyroid drugs for less than 3 months. From PBMCs, RNA was extracted and then used to make the TCR library. The authors built TCR beta libraries using iRepertoire HTBI primers and Arm-PCR of CDR3 regions. TCRdb reanalysed the multiplex PCR reads using MiXCR and keeps one entry per CDR3 protein. The sample shows hundreds of thousands of distinct CDR3 sequences, roughly 13% of them seen only once. These data also featured in a second study, about T cells in Graves' hyperthyroidism and ophthalmopathy.

The sample in question was peripheral blood mononuclear cells (PBMCs), obtained at new diagnosis, from a patient treated with antithyroid drugs. The receptors shown here come from a man aged 30-40 years with Graves disease.

This clonotype was counted a few times. The chain links TRBV6-5 to TRBJ2-7, with 7 bases aligning to TRBD1. The CDR3 has 17 amino acids. The germline gives CDR1 MNHEY, CDR2 SVGAGI. Trimming cost V 1 base and J 3 bases; bases outside gene matches: 12. CDR3 sequence (DNA): TGTGCCAGCAGTTACTTCTTCCGACAGGGAAGGGGCTACGAGCAGTACTTC. Amino acids: CASSYFFRQGRGYEQYF.

Many counts were recorded for this clonotype. The gene calls are TRBV27 and TRBJ2-5; TRBD1 is a possible D gene (7 bases). This CDR3 region has 15 residues. Trimming cost V 5 bases and J 5 bases, with 18 bases left between them. Germline V gene data show CDR1 as MNHEY and CDR2 as SMNVEV (reference sequence). CDR3 in DNA: TGTGCCAGCAGTAAAGACAGGGAGGTAGGGGAGACCCAGTACTTC. This sequence encodes CASSKDREVGETQYF.

This clonotype was seen many times. One end of the junction fails to match germline, which may point to a read error. The chain recombines TRBV20-1 with TRBJ2-1; 7 bases match TRBD2. CDR1 and CDR2 (germline): DFQATT, SNEGSKA (reference sequence). This CDR3 spans 19 amino acids. The CDR3 protein is CSARAGTEKAGISYNEQFF. Here the CDR3 DNA reads TGCAGTGCCAGAGCAGGGACGGAGAAAGCGGGAATCTCCTACAATGAGCAGTTCTTC.

Worth noting for this clonotype: A single base separates this from a much larger clone, so it may be a read error. The chain uses TRBV12-3 or TRBV12-4 and TRBJ2-1, with 9 bases identical to TRBD2. V was clipped by 8 bases and J by 10 bases; unmatched bases: 9. The CDR3 has 13 amino acids. The chain's CDR3 is CASAGGSGDEQFF. The CDR3 bases are TGTGCCAGCGCGGGGGGGTCCGGAGACGAGCAGTTCTTC.

There are many counts of this clonotype. This rearrangement joins TRBV30 to TRBJ1-2; D remains ambiguous. Germline lookup yields CDR1 GTSNPN and CDR2 SVGIG (reference sequence). Between the trimmed V and J ends, which lost 0 bases and 4 bases, there was a span of 15 bases. The CDR3 has 15 residues. CDR3 sequence reads: CAWSVTADWVYGYTF. For the CDR3, the DNA is TGTGCCTGGAGTGTAACGGCGGATTGGGTCTATGGCTACACCTTC.

The chain is built from TRBV20-1 and TRBJ2-1; TRBD2 aligns across 15 bases. Germline CDR1 is DFQATT and CDR2 is SNEGSKA (reference sequence). The V gene end was trimmed by 7 bases and the J gene end by 1 base; junction bases not matched to a gene: 8. This CDR3 contains 17 residues. The CDR3 sequence: CSDTGTSGRMSYNEQFF. CDR3 DNA sequence: TGCAGTGATACCGGGACTAGCGGGAGGATGTCCTACAATGAGCAGTTCTTC.

This clonotype was detected once. This rearrangement joins TRBV12-5 to TRBJ1-4; perhaps TRBD1 as D (5 bases). The CDR3 loop spans 17 amino acids. CDR1 is LGHNT and CDR2 is FRNRAP in the germline V gene. Trimming took off 0 bases at V and 8 bases at J, with 19 bases between the two ends. The CDR3 DNA follows: TGTGCTAGTGGTTTGGTCGGGGACGGCTCGACTACAGAAAAACTGTTTTTT. Translated: CASGLVGDGSTTEKLFF. Based on the CDR3 plus reference TRBV12-5 and TRBJ1-4, the full variable domain is DARVTQTPRHKVTEMGQEVTMRCQPILGHNTVFWYRQTMMQGLELLAYFRNRAPLDDSGMPKDRFSAEMPDATLATLKIQPSEPRDSAVYFCASGLVGDGSTTEKLFFGSGTQLSVL.

The chain joins TRBV6-1 to TRBJ2-7; unclear D gene. Trimming removed 2 bases at V and 3 bases at J, with 8 bases between. CDR3 size: 13 residues. Germline values: CDR1 MNHNS, CDR2 SASEGT. The CDR3 loop is CASSENGIYEQYF. Written as DNA, the CDR3 is TGTGCCAGCAGTGAAAATGGGATCTACGAGCAGTACTTC.

This clonotype was counted many times. The CDR3 loop reads CASGQGAHTGELFF. In DNA form, the CDR3 reads TGTGCTAGTGGTCAAGGGGCCCACACCGGGGAGCTGTTTTTT. This rearrangement joins TRBV12-5 to TRBJ2-2; D is possibly TRBD1 (5 bases). Germline assignment: CDR1 LGHNT and CDR2 FRNRAP. With 5 bases removed from V and 3 bases from J, the gap between germline ends came to 10 bases. CDR3 length equals 14 residues.